These T cell receptor beta chains were read from a single sample in a study of early T cells in non-severe SARS-CoV-2 infection. TCRdb re-called the 5' RACE reads with MiXCR, one entry per CDR3 protein. The profile covers over 25,000 distinct CDR3 sequences, with 5.7% appearing a single time and under 7% taken by the ten largest. The sample was whole blood. All receptors derive from an adult who was a healthcare worker with PCR-confirmed SARS-CoV-2 infection or an uninfected control (not recorded which). Both conserved end residues are part of each CDR3. The D gene is left open where the match is weak. Part of the rows lack a size; the others show once, few, many or a class for expanded clones.

d_gene: TRBD2
j_gene: TRBJ2-3
len: 15
abundance: many
v_gene: TRBV29-1
CDR3nt: TGCAGCGTTCAGCCTAGCGGGGCACGCACAGATACGCAGTATTTT
CDR3aa: CSVQPSGARTDTQYF

d_gene: TRBD1
j_gene: TRBJ1-1
len: 14
abundance: many
v_gene: TRBV28
CDR3nt: TGTGCCAGCAGATCGACAGGGACCGGCACTGAAGCTTTCTTT
CDR3aa: CASRSTGTGTEAFF

d_gene: .
j_gene: TRBJ1-3
len: 14
abundance: many
v_gene: TRBV7-2
CDR3nt: TGTGCCAGCAGCTTTTTTGACTCTGGAAACACCATATATTTT
CDR3aa: CASSFFDSGNTIYF

d_gene: .
j_gene: TRBJ2-1
len: 15
abundance: many
v_gene: TRBV29-1
CDR3nt: TGCAGCGTTGATGGGGCTAGTTATCAGGGTTCTGAGCAGTTCTTC
CDR3aa: CSVDGASYQGSEQFF

d_gene: TRBD2
j_gene: TRBJ2-3
len: 18
abundance: many
v_gene: TRBV6-1
CDR3nt: TGTGCCATCCACCCACTGGGGGTAGCGGGGGGATACACAGATACGCAGTATTTT
CDR3aa: CAIHPLGVAGGYTDTQYF

d_gene: .
j_gene: TRBJ2-3
len: 15
abundance: many
v_gene: TRBV20-1
CDR3nt: TGCAGTGCTCAAAGGGTGGACATGAGCACAGATACGCAGTATTTT
CDR3aa: CSAQRVDMSTDTQYF

d_gene: .
j_gene: TRBJ1-4
len: 13
abundance: .
v_gene: TRBV7-9
CDR3nt: TGTGCCAGCAGCTTACAACATGGTGAAAAACTGTTTTTT
CDR3aa: CASSLQHGEKLFF

d_gene: .
j_gene: TRBJ2-1
len: 14
abundance: once
v_gene: TRBV4-3
CDR3nt: TGCGCCAGCAGCCACGCGGAAGGGCGTGCTGAGCAGTTCTTC
CDR3aa: CASSHAEGRAEQFF

d_gene: .
j_gene: TRBJ2-1
len: 13
abundance: few
v_gene: TRBV12-3/TRBV12-4
CDR3nt: TGTGCCAGCAGTCTCGGGGGGCTCGGTGAGCAGTTCTTC
CDR3aa: CASSLGGLGEQFF

d_gene: TRBD2
j_gene: TRBJ2-7
len: 15
abundance: few
v_gene: TRBV6-5
CDR3nt: TGTGCCAGCAGTTACTCGACAGCGGGGAAATACGAGCAGTACTTC
CDR3aa: CASSYSTAGKYEQYF

d_gene: TRBD1
j_gene: TRBJ1-6
len: 14
abundance: few
v_gene: TRBV6-6
CDR3nt: TGTGCCAGTAGGGACAGCCCCTATAATTCACCCCTCCACTTT
CDR3aa: CASRDSPYNSPLHF

d_gene: TRBD1
j_gene: TRBJ2-7
len: 15
abundance: .
v_gene: TRBV9
CDR3nt: TGTGCCAGCAGCGTAGCTGGGACAGGGAATTACGAGCAGTACTTC
CDR3aa: CASSVAGTGNYEQYF

d_gene: .
j_gene: TRBJ1-5
len: 16
abundance: many
v_gene: TRBV5-1
CDR3nt: TGCGCCAGCAGCCCCGGACAGCTCTATAGCAATCAGCCCCAGCATTTT
CDR3aa: CASSPGQLYSNQPQHF

d_gene: .
j_gene: TRBJ2-5
len: 14
abundance: many
v_gene: TRBV2
CDR3nt: TGTGCCAGCATTTCTCGGAGGGACATTGAGACCCAGTACTTC
CDR3aa: CASISRRDIETQYF

d_gene: TRBD1
j_gene: TRBJ1-6
len: 12
abundance: once
v_gene: TRBV20-1
CDR3nt: TGCAGTGCTCCTGACAGGGGGTCACCCCTCCACTTT
CDR3aa: CSAPDRGSPLHF

d_gene: .
j_gene: TRBJ1-5
len: 14
abundance: many
v_gene: TRBV5-6
CDR3nt: TGTGCCAGCAGCTTGGCGGGCGGTGATCAGCCCCAGCATTTT
CDR3aa: CASSLAGGDQPQHF

d_gene: .
j_gene: TRBJ2-1
len: 15
abundance: many
v_gene: TRBV9
CDR3nt: TGTGCCAGCAGCGCATTCGGTCCGCCAGGCAATGAGCAGTTCTTC
CDR3aa: CASSAFGPPGNEQFF

d_gene: .
j_gene: TRBJ2-5
len: 12
abundance: many
v_gene: TRBV29-1
CDR3nt: TGCAGCGTTGTCAGTTTCCAAGAGACCCAGTACTTC
CDR3aa: CSVVSFQETQYF

d_gene: TRBD1
j_gene: TRBJ2-3
len: 14
abundance: many
v_gene: TRBV7-6
CDR3nt: TGTGCCAGCAGCGTCGGGACAGGGGGACGTACGCAGTATTTT
CDR3aa: CASSVGTGGRTQYF

d_gene: TRBD2
j_gene: TRBJ2-5
len: 15
abundance: many
v_gene: TRBV6-6
CDR3nt: TGTGCCAGCAGTTACGGGGGGGGACTGGGAGAGACCCAGTACTTC
CDR3aa: CASSYGGGLGETQYF

d_gene: TRBD1
j_gene: TRBJ1-1
len: 18
abundance: many
v_gene: TRBV4-2
CDR3nt: TGTGCCAGCAGCCATAAACCTTCCCGGACAGGGAAGAACACTGAAGCTTTCTTT
CDR3aa: CASSHKPSRTGKNTEAFF

d_gene: .
j_gene: TRBJ2-3
len: 17
abundance: .
v_gene: TRBV4-3
CDR3nt: TGCGCCAGCAGCCAAGATATCCCCGGGACCACCACAGATACGCAGTATTTT
CDR3aa: CASSQDIPGTTTDTQYF

d_gene: TRBD2
j_gene: TRBJ2-1
len: 13
abundance: many
v_gene: TRBV20-1
CDR3nt: TGCAGTGCTAGGAGGGGACTACACAATGAGCAGTTCTTC
CDR3aa: CSARRGLHNEQFF

d_gene: .
j_gene: TRBJ1-1
len: 13
abundance: many
v_gene: TRBV6-1
CDR3nt: TGTGCCAGCAGTGTCAGGAACCAGAGAGAAGCTTTCTTT
CDR3aa: CASSVRNQREAFF

d_gene: .
j_gene: TRBJ2-1
len: 13
abundance: many
v_gene: TRBV18
CDR3nt: TGTGCCAGCTCACCAGATCTCTACAGGGAGCAGTTCTTC
CDR3aa: CASSPDLYREQFF

d_gene: TRBD2
j_gene: TRBJ2-3
len: 17
abundance: many
v_gene: TRBV7-2
CDR3nt: TGTGCCAGCAGCCGTCCGTCTAGCGGTATCATCACAGATACGCAGTATTTT
CDR3aa: CASSRPSSGIITDTQYF

d_gene: .
j_gene: TRBJ2-3
len: 12
abundance: many
v_gene: TRBV10-3
CDR3nt: TGTGCCTCCCGCAGAGAGGGAGATACGCAGTATTTT
CDR3aa: CASRREGDTQYF

d_gene: TRBD1
j_gene: TRBJ2-7
len: 14
abundance: many
v_gene: TRBV30
CDR3nt: TGTGCCTCCCAACCCGGGACAGGGTGGGGCGAGCAGTACTTC
CDR3aa: CASQPGTGWGEQYF

d_gene: TRBD1
j_gene: TRBJ2-5
len: 14
abundance: .
v_gene: TRBV24-1
CDR3nt: TGTGCCACCAGTGAAACCGGGACAGAAGAGACCCAGTACTTC
CDR3aa: CATSETGTEETQYF

d_gene: .
j_gene: TRBJ1-4
len: 14
abundance: many
v_gene: TRBV6-5
CDR3nt: TGTGCCAGCAGTTACTCTGGCGCTAATGAAAAACTGTTTTTT
CDR3aa: CASSYSGANEKLFF

d_gene: .
j_gene: TRBJ2-7
len: 13
abundance: many
v_gene: TRBV6-5
CDR3nt: TGTGCCAGCAGTTACATGGAGGGCTACGAGCAGTACTTC
CDR3aa: CASSYMEGYEQYF

d_gene: .
j_gene: TRBJ2-2
len: 13
abundance: .
v_gene: TRBV7-9
CDR3nt: TGTGCCAGCAGCCCCGACAGGACCGGGGAGCTGTTTTTT
CDR3aa: CASSPDRTGELFF

d_gene: .
j_gene: TRBJ1-6
len: 15
abundance: .
v_gene: TRBV12-3/TRBV12-4
CDR3nt: TGTGCCAGCAGTACCTCCCAGAAAAGCAATTCACCCCTCCACTTT
CDR3aa: CASSTSQKSNSPLHF

d_gene: TRBD2
j_gene: TRBJ2-3
len: 14
abundance: few
v_gene: TRBV29-1
CDR3nt: TGCAGCGTGGGAGCGGGGGCGGGCACAGATACGCAGTATTTT
CDR3aa: CSVGAGAGTDTQYF

d_gene: .
j_gene: TRBJ2-3
len: 13
abundance: .
v_gene: TRBV7-2
CDR3nt: TGTGCCAGCACCTACCCTAGCACAGATACGCAGTATTTT
CDR3aa: CASTYPSTDTQYF

d_gene: .
j_gene: TRBJ1-1
len: 12
abundance: many
v_gene: TRBV28
CDR3nt: TGTGCCAGCAGTTTAGTGGGCACTGAAGCTTTCTTT
CDR3aa: CASSLVGTEAFF

d_gene: TRBD2
j_gene: TRBJ2-3
len: 18
abundance: many
v_gene: TRBV11-1
CDR3nt: TGTGCCAGCAGCTTCGGTGCGGCGGGGGGGATTCATACAGATACGCAGTATTTT
CDR3aa: CASSFGAAGGIHTDTQYF

d_gene: TRBD1
j_gene: TRBJ2-2
len: 13
abundance: many
v_gene: TRBV7-6
CDR3nt: TGTGCTTACCCGACAGGGGACGTCGGGGAGCTGTTTTTT
CDR3aa: CAYPTGDVGELFF

d_gene: .
j_gene: TRBJ2-3
len: 16
abundance: many
v_gene: TRBV29-1
CDR3nt: TGCAGCGTTGTAGGTGTTGGAACGGGGGGCGTAGATATGCAGTATTTT
CDR3aa: CSVVGVGTGGVDMQYF

d_gene: .
j_gene: TRBJ1-1
len: 12
abundance: many
v_gene: TRBV6-1
CDR3nt: TGTGCCAGCAGTGAAGTCGGCACTGAAGCTTTCTTT
CDR3aa: CASSEVGTEAFF

d_gene: .
j_gene: TRBJ1-1
len: 14
abundance: many
v_gene: TRBV11-3
CDR3nt: TGTGCCAGCAGCGCGGGGGGCTCGGGCACTGAAGCTTTCTTT
CDR3aa: CASSAGGSGTEAFF

d_gene: .
j_gene: TRBJ2-5
len: 14
abundance: few
v_gene: TRBV11-2
CDR3nt: TGTGCCAGCAGCTTAGCACGGGGTACGGAGACCCAGTACTTC
CDR3aa: CASSLARGTETQYF

d_gene: TRBD1
j_gene: TRBJ1-1
len: 14
abundance: few
v_gene: TRBV12-3/TRBV12-4
CDR3nt: TGTGCCAGCAGTTTAAATCAGGGGGACACTGAAGCTTTCTTT
CDR3aa: CASSLNQGDTEAFF

d_gene: TRBD2
j_gene: TRBJ2-3
len: 13
abundance: .
v_gene: TRBV7-2
CDR3nt: TGTGCCAGCAGCCCCTCGCGGGAGGCTACGCAGTATTTT
CDR3aa: CASSPSREATQYF

d_gene: TRBD1
j_gene: TRBJ2-7
len: 16
abundance: .
v_gene: TRBV27
CDR3nt: TGTGCCAGCAGTCGACGGGACAGGGGGCGCGGCAGCGAGCAGTACTTC
CDR3aa: CASSRRDRGRGSEQYF

d_gene: TRBD2
j_gene: TRBJ2-1
len: 13
abundance: .
v_gene: TRBV29-1
CDR3nt: TGCAGCGTAACCGGGACTAATTACAATGAGCAGTTCTTC
CDR3aa: CSVTGTNYNEQFF

d_gene: .
j_gene: TRBJ1-6
len: 12
abundance: many
v_gene: TRBV28
CDR3nt: TGTGCCAGCACCTATTTAGGTTCACCCCTCCACTTT
CDR3aa: CASTYLGSPLHF

d_gene: .
j_gene: TRBJ1-5
len: 12
abundance: many
v_gene: TRBV27
CDR3nt: TGTGCCAGCAGGAAGGGCCTTCAGCCCCAGCATTTT
CDR3aa: CASRKGLQPQHF

d_gene: .
j_gene: TRBJ1-6
len: 13
abundance: many
v_gene: TRBV3-1
CDR3nt: TGTGCCAGCAGCCAATTCACCAGTTCACCCCTCCACTTT
CDR3aa: CASSQFTSSPLHF

d_gene: TRBD1
j_gene: TRBJ2-7
len: 13
abundance: many
v_gene: TRBV10-3
CDR3nt: TGTGCCATCAAACCGGGACAGAGGGACGAGCAGTACTTC
CDR3aa: CAIKPGQRDEQYF

d_gene: .
j_gene: TRBJ2-3
len: 11
abundance: many
v_gene: TRBV28
CDR3nt: TGTGCCAGCAGTTGGGTAGGCCAGCGGTATTTT
CDR3aa: CASSWVGQRYF